Listed below are T cell receptor beta chains from one sample, sequenced in a study of T cell responses to AZD1222 COVID-19 vaccine. The method was immunoSEQ multiplex PCR; TCRdb's version includes in-frame clones alone and lacks a portion of them. The sample has more than 95,000 clones, approximately 93% seen once; the top ten hold 5%. The source was peripheral blood, collected on day 0 of AZD1222 vaccination. The receptors shown here come from an adult in good health. The CDR3 runs from the conserved cysteine through the conserved F or W.

>TRBJ2-1|TRBV19
CASSMRTSSSSYNEQFF
>TRBJ2-1|TRBV5-1
CASSLRGTGASYNEQFF
>TRBJ2-7|TRBV7-2
CASSLVAGGTYEQYF
>TRBJ2-3|TRBV30
CAWRLQGRHTQYF
>TRBJ1-2|TRBV5-1
CASSLGQALYGYTF
>TRBJ1-2|TRBV7-9
CASSLGGGDGYTF
>TRBJ2-1|TRBV13
CASSPRGTAGYNEQFF
>TRBJ1-1|TRBV7-8
CASSASLSTEAFF
>TRBJ1-2|TRBV28
CASSRTGEPAYGYTF
>TRBJ1-1|TRBV3-1/TRBV3-2
CASSQDSGTGLEAFF
>TRBJ2-1|TRBV4-2
CASSRSGRDNEQFF
>TRBJ2-5|TRBV29-1
CSVAIGTAKETQYF
>TRBJ2-5|TRBV21-1
CASSREDRRGEETQYF
>TRBJ2-1|TRBV12-3/TRBV12-4
CASGPGLAAEQFF
>TRBJ1-5|TRBV21-1
CASSNGYGCYSNQPQHF
>TRBJ2-5|TRBV25-1
CASSEETYEETQYF
>TRBJ1-5|TRBV6-2/TRBV6-3
CASSYGVWGAQGKESNQPQHF
>TRBJ1-2|TRBV24-1
CATSDGFNYGYTF
>TRBJ2-4|TRBV5-1
CASSLEQGASNIQYF
>TRBJ1-1|TRBV9
CASSGKGLGENTEAFF
>TRBJ2-7|TRBV5-6
CASSYPPTDYEQYF
>TRBJ2-3|TRBV10-3
CAISVGEYSYLPDSTDTQYF
>TRBJ2-2|TRBV19
CASTPLAMSGSAGELFF
>TRBJ2-1|TRBV9
CASSPTSTTNEQFF
>TRBJ2-1|TRBV2
CASSEGRLAGLNNEQFF